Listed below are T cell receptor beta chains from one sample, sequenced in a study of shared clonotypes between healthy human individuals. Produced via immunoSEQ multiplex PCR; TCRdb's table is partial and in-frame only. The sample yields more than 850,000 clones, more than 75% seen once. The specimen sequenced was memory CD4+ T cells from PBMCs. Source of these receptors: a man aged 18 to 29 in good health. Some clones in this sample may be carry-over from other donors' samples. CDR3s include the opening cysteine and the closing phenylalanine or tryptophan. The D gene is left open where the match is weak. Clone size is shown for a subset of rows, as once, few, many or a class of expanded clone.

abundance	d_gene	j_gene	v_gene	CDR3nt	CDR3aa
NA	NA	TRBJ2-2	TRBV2	TGTGCCAGCAGGGTCTTAGGGCTCGGGGAGCTGTTTTTT	CASRVLGLGELFF
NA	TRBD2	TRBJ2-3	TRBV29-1	TGCAGCGTTGAGGGACTAGCGGTTGGAGATACGCAGTATTTT	CSVEGLAVGDTQYF
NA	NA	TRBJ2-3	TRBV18	TGTGCCAGCTCACCACCAAGTGTGAGATCTGCAGATACGCAGTATTTT	CASSPPSVRSADTQYF
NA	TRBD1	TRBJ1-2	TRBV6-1	TGTGCCAGCAGTACCCGGGACAGGGGTGGGGGCTACACCTTC	CASSTRDRGGGYTF
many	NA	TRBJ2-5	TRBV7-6	TGTGCCAGCAGCGCCCTCCGAGAGACCCAGTACTTC	CASSALRETQYF
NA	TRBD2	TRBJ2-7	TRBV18	TGTGCCAGCTCACCCTATAGCGGGGCTCTTTACGAGCAGTACTTC	CASSPYSGALYEQYF
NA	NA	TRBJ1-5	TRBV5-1	TGCGCCAGCAGCTTGCTAGGGATGGATAGCAATCAGCCCCAGCATTTT	CASSLLGMDSNQPQHF
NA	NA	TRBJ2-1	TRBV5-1	TGCGCCAGCAGCTTGGACACCGGGACCTACAATGAGCAGTTCTTC	CASSLDTGTYNEQFF
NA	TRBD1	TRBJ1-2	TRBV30	TGTGCCTGGAGGGGGACAGACGGTAACTATGGCTACACCTTC	CAWRGTDGNYGYTF
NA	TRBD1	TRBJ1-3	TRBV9	TGTGCCAGCAGCATGGGGACAGCCGGAAACACCATATATTTT	CASSMGTAGNTIYF
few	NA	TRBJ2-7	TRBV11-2	TGTGCCAGCAGCTTAGCGACCCTACCTGGAGAGCAGTACTTC	CASSLATLPGEQYF
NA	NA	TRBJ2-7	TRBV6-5	TGTGCCAGCAGGCTGACCGGGACAAATGCCTACGAGCAGTACTTC	CASRLTGTNAYEQYF
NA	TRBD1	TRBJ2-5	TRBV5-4	TGTGCCAGCAGCTTGGGGGGACAGGGGTATGAGACCCAGTACTTC	CASSLGGQGYETQYF
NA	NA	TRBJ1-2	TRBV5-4	TGTGCCAGCAGCCGCAGGGAAATCGGCTATGGCTACACCTTC	CASSRREIGYGYTF
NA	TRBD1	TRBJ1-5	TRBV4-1	TGCGCCAGCAGCCAATCGGAAGGGACAGAACTAGAGCCCCAGCATTTT	CASSQSEGTELEPQHF
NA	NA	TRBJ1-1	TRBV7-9	TGTGCCAGCAGCTTAGTAAAGGATCGGACTGGGGCTTTCTTT	CASSLVKDRTGAFF
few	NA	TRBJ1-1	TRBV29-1	TGCAGCATGAAAGGATGGGGGACTGAAGCTTTCTTT	CSMKGWGTEAFF
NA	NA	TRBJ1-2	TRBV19	TGTGCCAGTACCAGGCCTCCAGGTGGCTACACCTTC	CASTRPPGGYTF
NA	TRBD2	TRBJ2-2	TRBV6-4	TGTGCCAGCAGTGAGTTAGGGACTAGAGAGAACACCGGGGAGCTGTTTTTT	CASSELGTRENTGELFF
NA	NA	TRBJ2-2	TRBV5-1	TGCGCCACGAAATCGAATGTTGGCACCGGGGAGCTGTTTTTT	CATKSNVGTGELFF
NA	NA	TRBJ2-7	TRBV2	TGTGCCAGCAGTGTTCTAGGGGGCTACGAGCAGTACTTC	CASSVLGGYEQYF
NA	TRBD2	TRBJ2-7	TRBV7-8	TGTGCCAGCAGCTTAGAACTAGCGGGATCCTACGAGCAGTACTTC	CASSLELAGSYEQYF
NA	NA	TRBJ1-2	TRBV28	TGTGCCAGCAGTTTAAACCCAGGCCTTGGCTACACCTTC	CASSLNPGLGYTF
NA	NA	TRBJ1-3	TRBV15	TGTGCCACCAGCAGAGATACGCTTGCCTCTGGAAACACCATATATTTT	CATSRDTLASGNTIYF
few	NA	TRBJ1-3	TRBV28	TGTGCCAGCAGTTCTCAGGGACGTTCTGGAAACACCATATATTTT	CASSSQGRSGNTIYF
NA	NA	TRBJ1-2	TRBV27	TGTGCCAGCAGTTTCGGGGGTGGCTATGGCTACACCTTC	CASSFGGGYGYTF
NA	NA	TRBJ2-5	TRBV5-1	TGCGCCAGCAGAACAAGTTCTTTACAAGAGACCCAGTACTTC	CASRTSSLQETQYF
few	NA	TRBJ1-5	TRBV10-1	TGCGCCAGCCCTCGGTGGCAGCCCCAGCATTTT	CASPRWQPQHF
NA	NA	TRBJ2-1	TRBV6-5	TGTGCCAGCAGTTCCTTTTGGGGTGAGCAGTTCTTC	CASSSFWGEQFF